Included here is one TCR beta chain sequence, with context. The data were obtained in a study of blood T cell repertoires in COVID-19. Overall study: There were acute and convalescent COVID-19 samples, and they came from the United States, Italy and Spain.

The protocol was immunoSEQ multiplex PCR, while the TCRdb copy is restricted to in-frame clones and leaves out a portion. The sample comprises some 100,000 clones, 90% to 95% of which are singletons, and around 1% rests with the top ten. The CDR3 is 13 residues long. Trimming stripped 3 bases from V and 5 bases from J, with 11 bases between. Per the germline V gene, CDR1 is LNHDA and CDR2 is SQIVND (reference sequence). The sequence came from a man aged 55-75 years with acute or convalescent COVID-19. The material sequenced was peripheral blood. The chain couples TRBV19 to TRBJ2-7, with D perhaps TRBD1 (6 bases). The CDR3 DNA reads as TGTGCCAGTAGTATTTCACAGGGTCACGAGCAGTACTTC. Translation gives CASSISQGHEQYF.